The entry that follows covers one TCR beta chain sequence. The source of the sample is a study of control samples from healthy donors and cancer patients. There are 14 residues in the CDR3. V lost 1 base and J 4 bases, leaving 8 bases between the germline ends. Germline V gene data show CDR1 as KGHSH and CDR2 as LQKENI. Method: immunoSEQ multiplex PCR; TCRdb's copy keeps in-frame clones and lacks some. The sample holds approximately 83,000 clones, 93% seen once. The clonotype originates from a woman in her thirties in good health. Sequencing was carried out using blood. This chain links TRBV18 with TRBJ1-5; D gene unclear. The chain's CDR3 is CASSPRQQNQPQHF. DNA of the CDR3: TGTGCCAGCTCACCACGCCAGCAGAATCAGCCCCAGCATTTT.